What follows are 28 T cell receptor beta chains derived from one specimen sequenced in a study of identical twins. TCRdb ran MiXCR on the 5' RACE reads and lists one entry per CDR3 protein. The sample has roughly 770,000 distinct CDR3 sequences; 15% to 20% are singletons. This same sample was also taken into another study, of T cells expressing NK-cell markers.

The specimen was PBMCs. All receptors come from a woman aged 18-29 years in good health.

This clonotype was observed a few times. The V gene is TRBV27, the J gene TRBJ2-5; D unclear. This CDR3 has 14 amino acids. V lost 6 bases and J 5 bases, leaving 16 bases between the germline ends. CDR1 is MNHEY, CDR2 SMNVEV, per germline (reference sequence). CDR3 DNA: TGTGCCAGCAGCCTGTCCCGGCGAGCGGAGACCCAGTACTTC. The encoded protein is CASSLSRRAETQYF.

Only a few counts were recorded for this clonotype. The rearrangement joins TRBV12-3 or TRBV12-4 to TRBJ2-6, with D uncertain. The CDR3 contains 16 residues. V lost 3 bases, J lost 0 bases, and 9 bases lay in between. CDR3 region: CASSFGKSSGANVLTF. The CDR3 coding sequence is TGTGCCAGCAGTTTTGGAAAAAGCTCTGGGGCCAACGTCCTGACTTTC.

J is TRBJ2-7 and V is TRBV29-1; 11 nucleotides agree with TRBD1. The junction had 7 bases not matched to a gene; V was cut back by 6 bases and J by 0 bases. Germline V gene lookup returns CDR1 SQVTM and CDR2 ANQGSEA. The length of the CDR3 is 15 residues. This chain's CDR3 is CSVTIGQGASYEQYF. The CDR3 nucleotides are TGCAGCGTGACCATCGGACAGGGGGCCTCCTACGAGCAGTACTTC.

This clonotype was observed at least ten times. J is TRBJ2-1 and V is TRBV12-3 or TRBV12-4; 9 bases match TRBD2. The CDR3 runs to 16 residues. With 5 bases clipped from V and 4 bases from J, the junction kept 9 bases outside the gene matches. The CDR3, as DNA: TGTGCCAGCAGTCCCCGCACCCTAGCGGGGTACAATGAGCAGTTCTTC. Amino acid sequence: CASSPRTLAGYNEQFF.

This clonotype was seen many times. The chain links TRBV12-3 or TRBV12-4 to TRBJ1-5; D is unclear. The CDR3 is made up of 15 amino acids. The germline V and J ends were trimmed by 0 bases and 1 base, with 7 bases remaining between them. For the CDR3, the DNA is TGTGCCAGCAGTTTAGCAGGGTTCAGCAATCAGCCCCAGCATTTT. Its translation is CASSLAGFSNQPQHF.

The chain employs TRBV15 and TRBJ2-7, with TRBD1 identical over 12 bases. Germline CDR1 and CDR2: LNHNV and YYDKDF (reference sequence). The V and J ends lost 4 bases and 7 bases, in that order; junction bases with no gene match: 8. The length of the CDR3 is 15 residues. The CDR3 coding sequence is TGTGCCACCAGCATAAGGGGACAGGGGGCTAAAGAGCAGTACTTC. Translating it yields CATSIRGQGAKEQYF.

The table lists this clonotype with a few counts. The chain's CDR3 is CSVSNRVDQFF. CDR3 coding DNA: TGCAGCGTTTCGAACCGGGTCGACCAGTTCTTC. The gene calls are TRBV29-1 and TRBJ2-1, with D hard to call. Trimming shortened V by 5 bases and J by 13 bases, and 15 bases separated the two germline ends. From germline, CDR1 is SQVTM and CDR2 ANQGSEA. CDR3 length equals 11 residues.

The V call is TRBV20-1, the J call TRBJ2-7; 9 bases are a match to TRBD1. There are 13 residues in the CDR3. Losses at the gene ends were 5 bases for V and 5 bases for J; bases not matched to a gene: 7. Germline V gene sequence: CDR1 DFQATT, CDR2 SNEGSKA (reference sequence). CDR3 coding DNA: TGCAGTGCTCTTTACAGGGGGCGTAACGAGCAGTACTTC. The encoded protein is CSALYRGRNEQYF.

This sequence joins TRBV29-1 and TRBJ1-5; 7 nucleotides align to TRBD1. CDR1 is SQVTM and CDR2 is ANQGSEA in the germline V gene. The CDR3 contains 13 residues. V shed 6 bases, J shed 3 bases, and the junction held 5 bases outside the gene matches. As DNA, the CDR3 is TGCAGCGTAGTAGACAGGGCCAATCAGCCCCAGCATTTT. This encodes CSVVDRANQPQHF.

In nucleotides, the CDR3 is TGCAGTGCTAGACCCGGGACCAATGAGCAGTTCTTC. It translates to CSARPGTNEQFF. This chain links TRBV20-1 with TRBJ2-1; either TRBD1 or TRBD2 may supply D (5 bases each). The germline V gene encodes CDR1 DFQATT and CDR2 SNEGSKA (reference sequence). Trimming left V 2 bases short and J 6 bases short, with 8 bases between. The CDR3 is 12 amino acids.

This clonotype was counted between two and nine times. The chain uses TRBV29-1 and TRBJ1-1; D remains ambiguous. Trimming removed 2 bases at V and 0 bases at J, with 7 bases between. CDR3 length: 13 amino acids. From germline, CDR1 is SQVTM and CDR2 ANQGSEA. CDR3 nucleotide sequence: TGCAGCGTTGAAAAGGTGTTGAACACTGAAGCTTTCTTT. This translates into CSVEKVLNTEAFF.

There are a few counts of this clonotype. This chain links TRBV5-6 with TRBJ2-7; D not resolved. V was pared by 4 bases and J by 3 bases, with 17 bases between. This CDR3 is built from 15 residues. Germline CDR1 reads SGHDT; CDR2 reads YYEEEE. The CDR3 DNA sequence: TGTGCCAGCAGCGGTTTCGGCGGACCGGACTACGAGCAGTACTTC. Amino acids: CASSGFGGPDYEQYF.

This sequence joins TRBV25-1 and TRBJ2-5; 7 bases are shared with TRBD2. V shed 2 bases and J 5 bases; nucleotides not matched to a gene: 8. Germline CDR1 and CDR2: MGHDK and SYGVNS. CDR3 size: 15 residues. The CDR3 bases are TGTGCCAGCAGTGAAGAGGGAGGGCCAGCTGAGACCCAGTACTTC. Translation: CASSEEGGPAETQYF.

This clonotype was picked up a small number of times. This chain links TRBV7-2 with TRBJ2-1, with unresolved D. Germline V CDR1 and CDR2: SGHTA, FQGNSA. The CDR3 is made up of 14 amino acids. V lost 3 bases to trimming and J lost 6 bases, with 12 bases between them. The CDR3: CASSFIAFGNEQFF. The CDR3 nucleotides read TGTGCCAGCAGCTTTATAGCTTTCGGCAATGAGCAGTTCTTC.

This clonotype was counted between two and nine times. This chain connects TRBV12-5 to TRBJ2-1; D unclear. This CDR3 region has 15 residues. CDR1 is LGHNT and CDR2 is FRNRAP in the germline V gene. V was cut by 8 bases and J by 7 bases, with 21 bases left in between. DNA of the CDR3: TGTGCTAGTCTCCGACCGACATACCACGGGAATGAGCAGTTCTTC. Its protein product is CASLRPTYHGNEQFF.

The rearrangement joins TRBV7-2 to TRBJ2-7; 8 bases fit TRBD1. The germline V gene encodes CDR1 SGHTA and CDR2 FQGNSA. CDR3 length: 17 amino acids. V trimming: 5 bases; J trimming: 5 bases; junction bases outside the gene matches: 17. This CDR3 is CASSGPPEWPTGDEQYF. CDR3 DNA: TGTGCCAGCAGCGGCCCCCCTGAGTGGCCGACAGGGGACGAGCAGTACTTC.

Regarding this clonotype: One end of the junction does not line up with germline, which may come from a read error. The chain has TRBV6-1 and TRBJ2-2, with 8 bases lining up with TRBD2. This CDR3 is built from 16 residues. The germline gives CDR1 MNHNS, CDR2 SASEGT. CDR3 bases: TGTGCCAGCACCCGGGGAGACCTAGCGGGCACCCGGGAGCTGTTTTTT. This encodes CASTRGDLAGTRELFF.

This clonotype occurred many times. The V call is TRBV12-3 or TRBV12-4, the J call TRBJ2-2; D is undetermined. The CDR3 contains 14 residues. Trimming shortened V by 8 bases and J by 7 bases, and 17 bases separated the two germline ends. CDR3 nucleotide sequence: TGTGCCAGCGCCATTGGTAGCTCTAACGGGGAGCTGTTTTTT. Protein product: CASAIGSSNGELFF.

The V gene is TRBV6-2 or TRBV6-3, the J gene TRBJ2-5; 8 bases agree with TRBD1. CDR1 and CDR2 (germline): MNHEY, SVGEGT. The trim removed 7 bases at V and 7 bases at J, leaving 5 bases unmatched. This CDR3 contains 12 residues. The CDR3 DNA reads as TGTGCCAGCACGGACAGGGTAGGGACCCAGTACTTC. Translation: CASTDRVGTQYF.

Only a few counts were recorded for this clonotype. V is TRBV5-5 and J is TRBJ2-7; no clear D. With 6 bases removed from V and 0 bases from J, the gap between germline ends came to 25 bases. Germline V CDR1 and CDR2: SGHKS, YYEKEE (reference sequence). This CDR3 is 18 amino acids long. As DNA, the CDR3 is TGTGCCAGCACCCCATCAGAAGCCCGGGCAATGGGCTCCTACGAGCAGTACTTC. Its translation is CASTPSEARAMGSYEQYF.

Many counts were recorded for this clonotype. V is TRBV5-1 and J is TRBJ2-1, with TRBD2 matching 8 bases. The CDR3 has 16 amino acids. Germline V CDR1 and CDR2: SGHRS, YFSETQ. The V segment lost 0 bases and the J segment 1 base; nucleotides outside the gene matches: 3. The CDR3 nucleotides are TGCGCCAGCAGCTTGGGACTAGCGTCGTCCTACAATGAGCAGTTCTTC. Residues: CASSLGLASSYNEQFF. The complete variable domain, with remaining parts taken from reference TRBV5-1 and TRBJ2-1, reads KAGVTQTPRYLIKTRGQQVTLSCSPISGHRSVSWYQQTPGQGLQFLFEYFSETQRNKGNFPGRFSGRQFSNSRSEMNVSTLELGDSALYLCASSLGLASSYNEQFFGPGTRLTVL.

This clonotype showed up many times. This chain joins TRBV4-2 and TRBJ2-1; 7 nucleotides agree with TRBD2. CDR3 length: 17 amino acids. Germline-derived CDR1 and CDR2 are LGHNA and YNFKEQ. J lost 2 bases, V lost 0 bases, and 7 bases had no gene match. The CDR3 DNA sequence: TGTGCCAGCAGCCAAGATATGGGGGGGGAGGCCTACAATGAGCAGTTCTTC. Protein product: CASSQDMGGEAYNEQFF.

The genes are TRBV2 and TRBJ1-1; a possible D gene is TRBD1 (5 bases). CDR3 length: 15 amino acids. Germline loops: CDR1 SNHLY, CDR2 FYNNEI. V lost 4 bases to trimming and J lost 3 bases, with 15 bases between them. CDR3 region: CASSGGMGTDTEAFF. CDR3 DNA sequence: TGTGCCAGCAGTGGGGGGATGGGGACGGACACTGAAGCTTTCTTT.

The chain uses TRBV12-3 or TRBV12-4 and TRBJ2-3; TRBD2 is a possible D gene (6 bases). The CDR3 is 14 residues long. V was trimmed by 11 bases and J by 0 bases, leaving 15 bases between them. In DNA form, the CDR3 reads TGTGCCTGCGGGGCTACAAGGAGCACAGATACGCAGTATTTT. Translation: CACGATRSTDTQYF.

The chain uses TRBV6-5 and TRBJ2-7, with TRBD1 matching 8 bases. This CDR3 has 17 amino acids. Germline-derived CDR1 and CDR2 are MNHEY and SVGAGI. Trimming at V came to 0 bases and at J to 6 bases, leaving 13 bases not matched to a gene. This CDR3 is CASSYSKGQGRTGEQYF. The CDR3, as DNA: TGTGCCAGCAGTTACTCGAAAGGACAGGGAAGGACCGGCGAGCAGTACTTC.

CDR3 protein: CASSLESGVEQFF. The CDR3 DNA reads as TGTGCCAGCAGCTTAGAGAGCGGAGTAGAGCAGTTCTTC. This chain links TRBV7-2 with TRBJ2-1; a possible D gene is TRBD2 (5 bases). Trimming pared 1 base from V and 10 bases from J, leaving 11 bases between. This CDR3 is 13 amino acids long. The germline V gene has CDR1 SGHTA and CDR2 FQGNSA.

The chain has TRBV29-1 and TRBJ2-1; D not certain. This CDR3 comprises 15 residues. V was clipped by 1 base and J by 7 bases, with 17 bases between them. Germline loops: CDR1 SQVTM, CDR2 ANQGSEA. The CDR3: CSVEGEQMGFNEQFF. CDR3 DNA: TGCAGCGTTGAAGGTGAACAGATGGGTTTTAATGAGCAGTTCTTC.

This clonotype has just a few counts. The rearrangement uses TRBV12-3 or TRBV12-4 and TRBJ2-1, with 10 bases that match TRBD2. J gave up 7 bases and V 2 bases, and 5 bases lay outside the gene matches. The CDR3 loop spans 15 amino acids. Here the CDR3 reads CASSLRSGRANEQFF. For the CDR3, the DNA is TGTGCCAGCAGTTTAAGAAGCGGGAGGGCAAATGAGCAGTTCTTC.